The clone carrying this T cell receptor beta chain was seen a single time. CDR3 length: 16 residues. Germline CDR1 is GTSNPN and CDR2 is SVGIG (reference sequence). With V trimmed by 3 bases and J by 1 base, 11 bases remained unmatched. These data belong to a study of blood T cell repertoires in COVID-19. TCRdb's table, derived via immunoSEQ multiplex PCR, lists solely in-frame clones and lacks some. The data hold fewer than 90,000 clones, with about four fifths observed a single time. Material: peripheral blood. The chain carries TRBV30 and TRBJ2-7; TRBD2 aligns across 8 bases. The clonotype was recovered from a man between 65 and 80 years old with COVID-19, enrolled during active disease. The CDR3 region is CAWSVPGLVGSYEQYF. DNA for the CDR3: TGTGCCTGGAGCGTACCGGGACTAGTCGGATCCTACGAGCAGTACTTC.